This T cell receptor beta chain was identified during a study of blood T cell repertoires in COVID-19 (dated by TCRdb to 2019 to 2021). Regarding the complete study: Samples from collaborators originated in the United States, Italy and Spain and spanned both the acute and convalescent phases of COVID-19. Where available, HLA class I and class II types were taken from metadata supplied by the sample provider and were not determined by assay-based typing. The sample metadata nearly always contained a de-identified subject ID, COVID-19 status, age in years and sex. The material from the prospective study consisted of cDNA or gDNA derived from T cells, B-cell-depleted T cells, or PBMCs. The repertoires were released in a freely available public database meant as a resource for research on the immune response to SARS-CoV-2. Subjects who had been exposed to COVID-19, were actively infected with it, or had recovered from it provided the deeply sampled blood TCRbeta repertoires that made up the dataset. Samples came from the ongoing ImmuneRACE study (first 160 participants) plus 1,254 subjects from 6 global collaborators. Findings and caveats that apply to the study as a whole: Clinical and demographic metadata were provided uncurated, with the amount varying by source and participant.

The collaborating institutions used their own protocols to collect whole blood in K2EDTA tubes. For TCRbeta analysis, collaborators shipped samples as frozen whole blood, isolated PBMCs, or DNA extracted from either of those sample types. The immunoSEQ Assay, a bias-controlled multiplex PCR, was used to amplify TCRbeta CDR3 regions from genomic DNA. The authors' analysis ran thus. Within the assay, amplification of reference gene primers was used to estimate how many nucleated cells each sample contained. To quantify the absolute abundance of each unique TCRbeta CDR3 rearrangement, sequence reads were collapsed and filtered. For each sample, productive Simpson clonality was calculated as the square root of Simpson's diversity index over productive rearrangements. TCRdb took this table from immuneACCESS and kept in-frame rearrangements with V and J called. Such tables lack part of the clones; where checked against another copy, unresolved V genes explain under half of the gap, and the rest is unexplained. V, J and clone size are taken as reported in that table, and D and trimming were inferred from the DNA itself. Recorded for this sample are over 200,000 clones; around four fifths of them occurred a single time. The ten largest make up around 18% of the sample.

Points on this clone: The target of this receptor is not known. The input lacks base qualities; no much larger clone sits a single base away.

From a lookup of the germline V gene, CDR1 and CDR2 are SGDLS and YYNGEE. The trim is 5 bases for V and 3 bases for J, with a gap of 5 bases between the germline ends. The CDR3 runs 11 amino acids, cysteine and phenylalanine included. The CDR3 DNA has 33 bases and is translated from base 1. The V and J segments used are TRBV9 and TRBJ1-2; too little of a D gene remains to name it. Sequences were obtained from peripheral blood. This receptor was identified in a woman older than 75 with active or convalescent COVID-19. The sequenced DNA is TGTGCCAGCAGTCGGGACTATGGCTACACCTTC. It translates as CASSRDYGYTF.